This T cell receptor (beta chain) came from a study of early T cells in non-severe SARS-CoV-2 infection (dated by TCRdb to the early 2020s). With regard to the full study: Because TCR sequencing relied on bulk RNA taken from unsorted whole blood, pairing of alpha and beta chains was not possible. Study-level results and caveats: Matching against VDJdb was skewed toward anti-spike CD8 responses, likely underestimated virus-specific expansions, and missed private and CD4 specificities.

For this clonotype: Its specific antigen is unknown. Base qualities are missing; no much larger clone stands one base away.

Set within a cohort of healthcare workers in London, UK, this nested case-control study involved weekly PCR testing of nasopharyngeal swabs along with blood sampling. Healthcare workers were recruited during the week of the UK lockdown, between 23 and 31 March 2020, and followed weekly for up to roughly 16 weeks. The library was obtained by 5' RACE. This sample was sequenced with a NextSeq 500. Unique molecular identifiers were attached to individual cDNA molecules in the TCR library protocol so that sequencing error and PCR bias could be corrected. Both TCR alpha and beta chains were sequenced, and tight co-correlation was observed between alpha and beta sequence abundances in each sample. As for how the authors treated the data: Decombinator V4 was used to annotate TCR sequences for V gene, J gene and CDR3. Expanded TCRs were defined as changing significantly between any two time points under a Poisson model with p below 0.0001. TCR abundances were normalised to the total number of TCRs sequenced per sample and expressed as counts per million. MAIT TCRs were defined by TRAV1-2 paired with TRAJ12, TRAJ20 or TRAJ33, and iNKT TCRs by TRAV10 paired with TRAJ18. VDJdb, accessed on 1 November 2021, was searched for TCRs annotated for CMV, EBV and SARS-CoV-2, and TCRs annotated for more than one antigen were excluded. TCRdb cleaned the public reads at Q25 with fastp, built clones with MiXCR and kept in-frame beta chains. Every CDR3 protein is listed once, alongside the most common genes and DNA of its rows. The V and J calls shown here were made by TCRdb, not taken from the authors' results. This sample comprises roughly 48,000 distinct CDR3 sequences, about 4.2% of them detected only once. The ten biggest clones cover about 6% of the sample.

From the cysteine up to the phenylalanine, the CDR3 has a length of 17 residues. Kept here is only the CDR3 DNA, which spans 51 bases and is read in frame from base 1. The germline V gene encodes CDR1 SGHTA and CDR2 FQGNSA. V is shortened by 2 bases, J by 2 bases, and the region joining them spans 18 bases. The receptor was derived from an adult who was a healthcare worker with PCR-confirmed SARS-CoV-2 infection or an uninfected control (not recorded which). The chain uses TRBV7-2 and TRBJ1-2, and possibly TRBD1, on 5 matching bases. The sequencing sample was made of whole blood. The DNA reads TGTGCCAGCAGCTTATTATCAGGGAACCCCCTCAACTATGGCTACACCTTC. This gives the protein CASSLLSGNPLNYGYTF.